This T cell receptor beta chain was sequenced in a study of vaccination and CD4 T cells after COVID-19. Findings and limits, study-wide: Clonotypes reactive to SARS-CoV-2 had a median that went up from roughly 21 to 40, but not significantly.

Time point reported: late sampling 161 to 241 days after vaccination in three convalescent patients. Treatment of the sample: approximately nine-day PBMC culture with coronavirus spike peptide pools or control peptides (ViraFEST assay). The authors swapped half the medium for fresh IL-2 medium on days 3 and 7. Sequencing of DNA taken from cultured CD4+ T cells relied on the Oncomine TCR Beta short-read assay. One entry per CDR3 protein results from TCRdb running MiXCR on the PCR reads. The table lists about 22,000 distinct CDR3 sequences, more than 30% of them singletons. Worth noting for this clonotype: The target antigen is unknown.

Germline V gives CDR1 DFQATT, CDR2 SNEGSKA (reference sequence). The CDR3 is 15 residues long. V was shortened by 0 bases and J by 5 bases, with 16 bases between the two germline ends. This TCR was recovered from a human donor who had recovered from COVID-19. The sample consisted of CD4+ T cells from blood, cultured in vitro, taken about 7 months after SARS-CoV-2 vaccination. V gene TRBV20-1 combines with J gene TRBJ2-5, with D perhaps matching TRBD1 or TRBD2 (5 bases each). This CDR3 reads CSARDLGVWGETQYF. Here the CDR3 DNA reads TGCAGTGCTAGAGATCTTGGAGTGTGGGGGGAGACCCAGTACTTC.